One sample yielded the 29 T cell receptor beta chains listed below, sequenced in a study of cytomegalovirus exposure and HLA in healthy donors. Here immunoSEQ multiplex PCR was the method, and the copy in TCRdb shows in-frame clones only, minus some. The sample lists some 170,000 clones; around nine tenths were seen once. The sample consisted of PBMCs. The receptor set was obtained from a man aged 18 to 30 in good health and CMV-seropositive.

The V and J genes are TRBV30 and TRBJ2-1, with unresolved D. Trimming removed 0 bases from V and 10 bases from J, with 7 bases in between. The CDR3 length is 11 residues. CDR1 GTSNPN and CDR2 SVGIG come from the germline V gene (reference sequence). The CDR3 region has the DNA TGTGCCTGGAGTGTACGTCGGGAGCAGTTCTTC. Translation gives CAWSVRREQFF.

This sequence joins TRBV5-4 and TRBJ2-1, with D hard to call. Trimming stripped 3 bases from V and 6 bases from J, with 16 bases between. The V gene's germline CDR1 is SGHNT and CDR2 YYREEE (reference sequence). This CDR3 contains 15 residues. CDR3 in DNA: TGTGCCAGCAGCTCTGACGCCGTACGCGGCAATGAGCAGTTCTTC. Protein sequence: CASSSDAVRGNEQFF.

The chain combines TRBV27 with TRBJ1-3, with 7 bases matching TRBD1. The V gene end was trimmed by 5 bases and the J gene end by 4 bases; junction bases not matched to a gene: 5. This CDR3 comprises 14 residues. Germline V gives CDR1 MNHEY, CDR2 SMNVEV (reference sequence). This chain's CDR3 is CASSTRDSGNTIYF. The CDR3, as DNA: TGTGCCAGCAGTACCCGGGACAGCGGAAACACCATATATTTT.

This chain connects TRBV5-5 to TRBJ2-7; weak D call: TRBD1 (5 bases). This CDR3 region has 13 residues. V was shortened by 4 bases and J by 1 base, with 9 bases between the two germline ends. Germline CDR1 is SGHKS and CDR2 is YYEKEE (reference sequence). CDR3 region: CASSLRQSYEQYF. As DNA, the CDR3 is TGTGCCAGCAGCCTTAGACAGTCCTACGAGCAGTACTTC.

The V gene is TRBV4-1, the J gene TRBJ2-1, with 9 bases matching TRBD2. Germline CDR1 is MGHRA and CDR2 is YSYEKL. CDR3 size: 16 residues. V shed 1 base, J shed 4 bases, and the junction held 5 bases outside the gene matches. The CDR3 is CASSQVASGVYNEQFF. In nucleotides, the CDR3 is TGCGCCAGCAGCCAAGTCGCTAGCGGGGTTTACAATGAGCAGTTCTTC.

The CDR3 protein is CASSRAGTGLEKLFF. In DNA form, the CDR3 reads TGCGCCAGCAGTAGGGCCGGGACAGGGCTTGAAAAACTGTTTTTT. The rearrangement uses TRBV10-2 and TRBJ1-4, with 9 bases matching TRBD1. CDR3 length: 15 amino acids. Germline CDR1 is WSHSY and CDR2 is SAAADI. The trim removed 5 bases at V and 7 bases at J, leaving 8 bases unmatched.

The rearrangement joins TRBV19 to TRBJ1-5, with 8 bases aligning to TRBD1. With V trimmed by 7 bases and J by 3 bases, 8 bases remained unmatched. This CDR3 spans 15 amino acids. Germline CDR1 reads LNHDA; CDR2 reads SQIVND (reference sequence). The CDR3 region has the DNA TGTGCCAGTACACGACAGGGGTTCGACAATCAGCCCCAGCATTTT. Its protein is CASTRQGFDNQPQHF. The full variable domain, its missing parts supplied by reference TRBV19 and TRBJ1-5, is DGGITQSPKYLFRKEGQNVTLSCEQNLNHDAMYWYRQDPGQGLRLIYYSQIVNDFQKGDIAEGYSVSREKKESFPLTVTSAQKNPTAFYLCASTRQGFDNQPQHFGDGTRLSIL.

The chain joins TRBV5-6 to TRBJ2-3; D remains unclear. Trimming cost V 0 bases and J 6 bases, with 11 bases left between them. This CDR3 contains 14 residues. Germline CDR1 reads SGHDT; CDR2 reads YYEEEE. DNA for the CDR3: TGTGCCAGCAGCTTGGAGACTGGCTGGGATACGCAGTATTTT. Translated, it gives CASSLETGWDTQYF.

This chain connects TRBV4-3 to TRBJ2-5; tentative D call: TRBD1 (7 bases). Deletions cut 0 bases from V and 4 bases from J, with 18 bases between. CDR1 and CDR2 (germline): LGHNA, YSLEER. The CDR3 consists of 17 residues. Here the CDR3 reads CASSQEMRRGRGETQYF. The CDR3 DNA follows: TGCGCCAGCAGCCAAGAAATGCGGAGGGGGCGGGGAGAGACCCAGTACTTC.

V is TRBV7-3 and J is TRBJ2-1; tentatively, D is TRBD1 (6 bases). The CDR3 totals 14 residues. The germline CDR1 and CDR2 sequences are SGHTA and FQGTGA. With 2 bases removed from V and 11 bases from J, the gap between germline ends came to 16 bases. CDR3 region: CASSLPGQSHQQFF. CDR3 coding DNA: TGTGCCAGCAGCTTACCAGGACAGTCTCATCAGCAGTTCTTC. Using reference TRBV7-3 and TRBJ2-1 for the parts outside the CDR3, the full variable domain is GAGVSQTPSNKVTEKGKYVELRCDPISGHTALYWYRQSLGQGPEFLIYFQGTGAADDSGLPNDRFFAVRPEGSVSTLKIQRTERGDSAVYLCASSLPGQSHQQFFGPGTRLTVL.

J is TRBJ2-5 and V is TRBV27, with D unclear. The CDR3 covers 16 residues. Trimming pared 2 bases from V and 5 bases from J, leaving 18 bases between. Germline CDR1 is MNHEY and CDR2 is SMNVEV (reference sequence). The CDR3 bases are TGTGCCAGCAGTTTAAACTATGCCGGGTTTAGGGAGACCCAGTACTTC. This encodes CASSLNYAGFRETQYF.

The J gene is TRBJ2-3, the V gene TRBV4-1, with D possibly TRBD2 on 5 matching bases. V lost 2 bases and J lost 0, with 12 bases in between. This CDR3 comprises 16 residues. In germline, CDR1 is MGHRA, CDR2 YSYEKL. CDR3 DNA: TGCGCCAGCAGCCAACTGGACTTGATCAGCACAGATACGCAGTATTTT. Translation gives CASSQLDLISTDTQYF.

The chain links TRBV10-3 to TRBJ2-7; 7 bases match TRBD2. Germline-derived CDR1 and CDR2 are ENHRY and SYGVKD. This CDR3 comprises 17 residues. The junction had 19 bases not matched to a gene; V was cut back by 4 bases and J by 7 bases. The DNA of the CDR3 is TGTGCCATCAGTGTCGTTTCCCCAAAAAGCGGGGTGGGAGAGCAGTACTTC. It is translated as CAISVVSPKSGVGEQYF.

This chain joins TRBV30 and TRBJ2-1, with 13 bases that match TRBD2. J lost 9 bases, V lost 2 bases, and 4 bases had no gene match. The CDR3 has 14 residues. Germline assignment: CDR1 GTSNPN and CDR2 SVGIG (reference sequence). Here the CDR3 reads CAWSWTSGGGEQFF. CDR3 coding DNA: TGTGCCTGGAGTTGGACTAGCGGGGGCGGTGAGCAGTTCTTC.

This clone was seen only once. This rearrangement joins TRBV2 to TRBJ2-3, with D perhaps matching TRBD1 (5 bases). The V end lost 1 base, the J end lost 4 bases, and 6 bases lay between the germline ends. Germline lookup yields CDR1 SNHLY and CDR2 FYNNEI. The CDR3 is made up of 13 amino acids. In DNA, the CDR3 is TGTGCCAGCAGTGAAGAGGGGTCAGATACGCAGTATTTT. It yields the protein CASSEEGSDTQYF. The whole variable domain, remainder taken from reference TRBV2 and TRBJ2-3, is EPEVTQTPSHQVTQMGQEVILRCVPISNHLYFYWYRQILGQKVEFLVSFYNNEISEKSEIFDDQFSVERPDGSNFTLKIRSTKLEDSAMYFCASSEEGSDTQYFGPGTRLTVL.

The gene calls are TRBV10-3 and TRBJ2-7, with D maybe TRBD2 (6 bases). The CDR3 spans 13 residues. Germline V gene lookup returns CDR1 ENHRY and CDR2 SYGVKD. Trimming took off 6 bases at V and 3 bases at J, with 12 bases between the two ends. The CDR3 spells CAISRGDSYEQYF. The CDR3 bases are TGTGCCATCAGCCGCGGGGATAGCTACGAGCAGTACTTC.

The rearrangement joins TRBV5-1 to TRBJ2-7, with D perhaps TRBD1 (7 bases). CDR3 length: 15 amino acids. Germline lookup yields CDR1 SGHRS and CDR2 YFSETQ. V lost 0 bases, J lost 3 bases, and 13 bases lay in between. In nucleotides, the CDR3 is TGCGCCAGCAGCTTGGCGTTCCAGGGGGGCTACGAGCAGTACTTC. Translating it yields CASSLAFQGGYEQYF.

This clone was seen once. This chain connects TRBV4-2 to TRBJ2-1, with 7 nucleotides matching TRBD2. This CDR3 is 14 amino acids long. Trimming removed 1 base from V and 9 bases from J; junction bases left unmatched: 6. Looked up from germline, CDR1 is LGHNA and CDR2 is YNFKEQ. The CDR3 spells CASSQGLAGGEQFF. The CDR3 DNA reads as TGTGCCAGCAGCCAAGGACTAGCCGGTGGTGAGCAGTTCTTC.

The J gene is TRBJ1-5, the V gene TRBV4-1, with D perhaps matching TRBD1 (5 bases). V shed 8 bases and J shed 0 bases, with 8 bases lying between them. Per the germline V gene, CDR1 is MGHRA and CDR2 is YSYEKL. This CDR3 comprises 13 residues. The CDR3 is CASGQGSNQPQHF. In nucleotides, the CDR3 is TGCGCCAGCGGGCAGGGTAGCAATCAGCCCCAGCATTTT.

This chain uses TRBV5-1 with TRBJ2-1; TRBD2 aligns across 8 bases. Germline V lookup: CDR1 SGHRS, CDR2 YFSETQ. V dropped 4 bases and J dropped 8; count of bases not matched to a gene: 8. There are 14 residues in the CDR3. For the CDR3, the DNA is TGCGCCAGCAGCGCGGGACTAGGCGAGCATGAGCAGTTCTTC. This translates into CASSAGLGEHEQFF.

V and J are TRBV5-1 and TRBJ2-1, with 13 positions matching TRBD2. CDR1 and CDR2 (germline): SGHRS, YFSETQ. V trimming: 3 bases; J trimming: 6 bases; junction bases outside the gene matches: 0. This CDR3 has 14 amino acids. Here the CDR3 DNA reads TGCGCCAGCAGCTGGACTAGCGGGGGCAATGAGCAGTTCTTC. It translates to CASSWTSGGNEQFF.

V usage is TRBV4-1 and J usage is TRBJ2-7, with 8 bases fitting TRBD2. The V segment lost 2 bases and the J segment 6 bases; nucleotides outside the gene matches: 6. Per germline, CDR1 MGHRA and CDR2 YSYEKL. This CDR3 is built from 14 residues. This chain's CDR3 is CASSQTGRALEQYF. CDR3 in DNA: TGCGCCAGCAGCCAAACCGGGAGGGCCCTCGAGCAGTACTTC.

The J gene is TRBJ1-2, the V gene TRBV28; D is uncertain. Trimming stripped 3 bases from V and 4 bases from J, with 12 bases between. The CDR3 has 14 amino acids. Germline-derived CDR1 and CDR2 are MDHEN and SYDVKM. CDR3 sequence (DNA): TGTGCCAGCAGTTTTCATAGTCCTGCCTATGGCTACACCTTC. Encoded protein: CASSFHSPAYGYTF.

This clone occurred a few times. The rearrangement links TRBV7-9 to TRBJ1-4; D possibly corresponds to TRBD1 (5 bases). The CDR3 has 16 residues. The V gene's germline CDR1 is SEHNR and CDR2 FQNEAQ (reference sequence). The V and J ends lost 1 base and 4 bases respectively, with 13 bases between them. CDR3 protein: CASSLGTGDINEKLFF. CDR3 sequence (DNA): TGTGCCAGCAGCTTAGGAACGGGGGATATTAATGAAAAACTGTTTTTT.

CDR3 nucleotide sequence: TGTGCCAGCTCACCACGGCACGTGAATCAAGAGACCCAGTACTTC. This translates into CASSPRHVNQETQYF. The chain is built from TRBV18 and TRBJ2-5, with D unresolved. The germline V gene encodes CDR1 KGHSH and CDR2 LQKENI. The CDR3 is made up of 15 amino acids. The ends were cut back, 1 base at V and 2 bases at J, with 11 bases in the middle.

The V and J genes are TRBV7-9 and TRBJ1-6, with 10 bases fitting TRBD1. The CDR3 runs 16 residues. V was clipped by 5 bases and J by 7 bases; unmatched bases: 8. The germline gives CDR1 SEHNR, CDR2 FQNEAQ (reference sequence). CDR3 amino acids: CASSTGQGIYNSPLHF. In DNA form, the CDR3 reads TGTGCCAGCAGCACGGGACAGGGGATTTACAATTCACCCCTCCACTTT.

As to this clone: One end of the junction varies from germline; a read error may be responsible. The chain carries TRBV7-7 and TRBJ2-7; D unresolved. There are 13 residues in the CDR3. CDR1 is SSHAT, CDR2 FNYEAQ, per germline (reference sequence). CDR3 residues: CASSLALSYEQYF. The CDR3 DNA follows: TGTGCTAGCAGCTTAGCTTTGAGCTACGAGCAGTACTTC. Filled out from reference TRBV7-7 and TRBJ2-7, the complete variable domain reads GAGVSQSPRYKVTKRGQDVTLRCDPISSHATLYWYQQALGQGPEFLTYFNYEAQPDKSGLPSDRFSAERPEGSISTLTIQRTEQRDSAMYRCASSLALSYEQYFGPGTRLTVT.

The chain employs TRBV27 and TRBJ2-7, with D unclear. V was clipped by 5 bases and J by 2 bases, with 10 bases between them. This CDR3 is 13 amino acids long. CDR1 and CDR2 from the germline V gene are MNHEY and SMNVEV (reference sequence). CDR3 sequence reads: CASSLTPTYEQYF. CDR3 coding DNA: TGTGCCAGCAGTCTGACACCTACCTACGAGCAGTACTTC.

V gene TRBV27 combines with J gene TRBJ2-1; TRBD1 matches at 11 bases. Germline CDR1 reads MNHEY; CDR2 reads SMNVEV (reference sequence). The V segment lost 5 bases and the J segment 6 bases; nucleotides outside the gene matches: 6. This CDR3 is 15 amino acids long. CDR3 nucleotides: TGTGCCAGCAGTAACCCCGGGACAGGGGGCAATGAGCAGTTCTTC. Translation: CASSNPGTGGNEQFF.